Each of the 20 T cell receptor beta chains below was sequenced from the same sample in a study of T-cell memory formation after mild COVID-19. TCRdb reanalysed the 5' RACE reads using MiXCR and keeps one entry per CDR3 protein. The sample consists of about 29,000 distinct CDR3 sequences, 9% to 15% of them appearing once. Sequences were obtained from PBMCs or a T cell subset sorted from them (not recorded which). Receptors were obtained from an adult woman who had mild COVID-19 (a few samples of this study predate the infection). Cell type and time point are not known.

Many counts were recorded for this clonotype. The chain combines TRBV12-3 or TRBV12-4 with TRBJ2-7; perhaps TRBD2 as D (7 bases). Trimming took 3 bases from V and 4 from J, leaving 13 bases between them. This CDR3 has 14 residues. The CDR3 protein is CASSFLGGGYEQYF. CDR3 sequence (DNA): TGTGCCAGCAGTTTCTTAGGGGGGGGTTACGAGCAGTACTTC.

This clonotype was picked up many times. V gene TRBV5-4 combines with J gene TRBJ2-7; D is ambiguous. Germline V lookup: CDR1 SGHNT, CDR2 YYREEE (reference sequence). The V end was cut by 4 bases, the J end by 2 bases, with 25 bases between. This CDR3 has 18 residues. The CDR3 region is CASSVGWGKGSTTYEQYF. CDR3 bases: TGTGCCAGCAGCGTGGGTTGGGGAAAAGGCAGTACCACCTACGAGCAGTACTTC.

This clonotype was detected ten times or more. The gene calls are TRBV20-1 and TRBJ1-2; 10 positions match TRBD1. This CDR3 region has 16 residues. Per germline, CDR1 DFQATT and CDR2 SNEGSKA (reference sequence). V lost 0 bases and J lost 6; bases outside the gene matches: 10. This chain's CDR3 is CSARENPGQGRDGYTF. The CDR3 bases are TGCAGTGCTAGAGAGAATCCGGGACAGGGGCGGGATGGCTACACCTTC.

This clonotype was seen ten or more times. The J gene is TRBJ2-7, the V gene TRBV20-1, with D perhaps given as TRBD1 or TRBD2 (5 bases each). The V gene lost 0 bases and the J gene lost 9 bases, with 15 bases spanning the gap. CDR3 size: 13 residues. Germline V CDR1 and CDR2: DFQATT, SNEGSKA (reference sequence). In DNA, the CDR3 is TGCAGTGCTAGAGAAGGACGGGGCTCGGGGCAGTACTTC. Residues: CSAREGRGSGQYF.

This clonotype was seen many times. This chain joins TRBV14 and TRBJ2-1, with D possibly being TRBD1 or TRBD2 (5 bases each). The CDR3 is made up of 16 amino acids. V shed 3 bases and J shed 2 bases, with 14 bases lying between them. Germline CDR1 is SGHDN and CDR2 is FVKESK. The CDR3 nucleotides read TGTGCCAGCAGCCATGAACGTCGGGGCGCCTACAATGAGCAGTTCTTC. Protein: CASSHERRGAYNEQFF.

Ten or more counts support this clonotype. The chain joins TRBV24-1 to TRBJ2-7; D unclear. The V gene lost 3 bases and the J gene lost 2 bases, with 10 bases spanning the gap. The V gene's germline CDR1 is KGHDR and CDR2 SFDVKD. This CDR3 has 14 amino acids. The DNA for the CDR3 is TGTGCCACCAGTGATCGCCGATCGGCCTACGAGCAGTACTTC. Translation: CATSDRRSAYEQYF.

This clonotype was observed at least ten times. This rearrangement joins TRBV6-2 or TRBV6-3 to TRBJ2-4, with 9 bases fitting TRBD1. The CDR3 contains 16 residues. Germline V gene lookup returns CDR1 MNHEY and CDR2 SVGEGT. J lost 6 bases, V lost 0 bases, and 6 bases had no gene match. CDR3 protein: CASSYSMTGGRNIQYF. CDR3 DNA: TGTGCCAGCAGTTACTCGATGACAGGGGGGAGAAACATTCAGTACTTC.

This clonotype was detected a few times. CDR3 sequence (DNA): TGTGCCAGCAGCCAATCGCCCGGGACTAGCGGGACCGGGGAGCTGTTTTTT. Its translation is CASSQSPGTSGTGELFF. This sequence joins TRBV3-1 and TRBJ2-2, with 12 bases matching TRBD2. Germline values: CDR1 LGHDT, CDR2 YNNKEL (reference sequence). V was pared by 2 bases and J by 5 bases, with 6 bases of the junction left unmatched. CDR3 size: 17 residues.

This clonotype was found many times. The chain carries TRBV5-1 and TRBJ2-5, with D hard to call. Trimming took 1 base from V and 4 from J, leaving 8 bases between them. The germline V gene has CDR1 SGHRS and CDR2 YFSETQ. This CDR3 is 13 amino acids long. The CDR3 sequence is CASSLKRRETQYF. The DNA of the CDR3 is TGCGCCAGCAGCTTGAAAAGGCGAGAGACCCAGTACTTC.

This clonotype was seen a single time. Here the CDR3 DNA reads TGTGCCTGGAAGGGGGACAGGGAGGGGGCCTACGAGCAGTACTTC. Encoded protein: CAWKGDREGAYEQYF. V gene TRBV30 combines with J gene TRBJ2-7, with 9 bases lining up with TRBD1. There are 15 residues in the CDR3. Germline V gene data show CDR1 as GTSNPN and CDR2 as SVGIG (reference sequence). V was clipped by 4 bases and J by 2 bases; unmatched bases: 9.

This clonotype showed up many times. V gene TRBV2 combines with J gene TRBJ2-7, with 12 bases fitting TRBD2. The CDR3 runs to 14 residues. Germline V gives CDR1 SNHLY, CDR2 FYNNEI. Trimming at V came to 8 bases and at J to 2 bases, leaving 4 bases not matched to a gene. The CDR3 here is CASLGLAGPYEQYF. CDR3 sequence (DNA): TGTGCCAGCCTAGGACTAGCGGGGCCCTACGAGCAGTACTTC.

The gene calls are TRBV6-2 or TRBV6-3 and TRBJ2-1; 8 nucleotides line up with TRBD1. The J segment lost 4 bases and the V segment lost 7 bases, leaving 6 bases of the junction unmatched. CDR3 size: 14 residues. Germline CDR1 is MNHEY and CDR2 is SVGEGT. The chain's CDR3 is CASNPGQDYNEQFF. In nucleotides, the CDR3 is TGTGCCAGCAATCCGGGACAGGATTACAATGAGCAGTTCTTC.

The table lists this clonotype with many counts. The rearrangement links TRBV6-5 to TRBJ1-2; no definite D call. Germline V CDR1 and CDR2: MNHEY, SVGAGI. V lost 4 bases and J lost 0, with 15 bases in between. The CDR3 has 16 amino acids. The CDR3 reads CASSSPSDATNYGYTF. CDR3 DNA sequence: TGTGCCAGCAGTTCCCCCTCCGACGCAACTAACTATGGCTACACCTTC.

This clonotype has a count of ten or more. The V and J genes are TRBV30 and TRBJ2-4; D call uncertain. The CDR3 contains 11 residues. V gave up 4 bases and J gave up 4 bases, with 5 bases separating them. Germline CDR1 GTSNPN, CDR2 SVGIG (reference sequence). The CDR3 nucleotides read TGTGCCTGGATTAGTAAAAACATTCAGTACTTC. Its translation is CAWISKNIQYF.

This clonotype was seen at least ten times. The CDR3 reads CASSDGTGLTEAFF. The CDR3 DNA sequence: TGTGCCAGCAGCGACGGGACAGGCTTGACTGAAGCTTTCTTT. This chain joins TRBV7-9 and TRBJ1-1, with 8 bases lining up with TRBD1. Germline V gene lookup returns CDR1 SEHNR and CDR2 FQNEAQ (reference sequence). The CDR3 totals 14 residues. After removal of 5 bases from V and 5 bases from J, the junction contained 7 bases not matched to a gene.

The chain carries TRBV5-1 and TRBJ2-1; 12 bases agree with TRBD1. The CDR3 has 17 amino acids. V shed 3 bases and J 7 bases; nucleotides not matched to a gene: 11. The germline V gene has CDR1 SGHRS and CDR2 YFSETQ. The CDR3 DNA reads as TGCGCCAGCAGCTCCGGGACAGGGGGCCATCTGGGGAATGAGCAGTTCTTC. It specifies CASSSGTGGHLGNEQFF.

The CDR3 nucleotides read TGTGCCAGCAGCTTGATGGAAATAAGGTTCTACAATGAGCAGTTCTTC. It encodes CASSLMEIRFYNEQFF. The chain carries TRBV11-2 and TRBJ2-1, with no clear D. Trimming left V 3 bases short and J 3 bases short, with 15 bases between. The CDR3 sequence is 16 residues long. In germline, CDR1 is SGHAT, CDR2 FQNNGV.

In nucleotides, the CDR3 is TGTGCCAGCTCCCCGGGAACCACAGATACGCAGTATTTT. It specifies CASSPGTTDTQYF. V gene TRBV18 combines with J gene TRBJ2-3, with a tentative D call TRBD2 (5 bases). This CDR3 has 13 amino acids. Trimming left V 6 bases short and J 2 bases short, with 9 bases between. Germline-derived CDR1 and CDR2 are KGHSH and LQKENI.

There are many counts of this clonotype. The chain combines TRBV3-1 with TRBJ1-1; TRBD1 agrees at 9 bases. The ends lost 2 bases at V and 1 base at J; junction bases unmatched: 8. This CDR3 spans 17 amino acids. Germline V gene data show CDR1 as LGHDT and CDR2 as YNNKEL (reference sequence). The CDR3 DNA reads as TGTGCCAGCAGCCAAAGAGTCGGACAGGGGCCGAACACTGAAGCTTTCTTT. Protein product: CASSQRVGQGPNTEAFF.

This clonotype was seen repeatedly, ten times or more. The chain joins TRBV30 to TRBJ2-3; 11 nucleotides agree with TRBD2. Losses at the gene ends were 3 bases for V and 2 bases for J; bases not matched to a gene: 10. Germline loops: CDR1 GTSNPN, CDR2 SVGIG (reference sequence). There are 17 residues in the CDR3. The CDR3 nucleotides are TGTGCCTGGAGACCGCCTCTAGCGGGGGGCCCCACAGATACGCAGTATTTT. Amino acids: CAWRPPLAGGPTDTQYF.